These T cell receptor beta chains were read from a single sample in a study of T-cell reconstitution after alpha-beta-depleted transplantation in children. TCRdb itself ran the PCR reads through MiXCR, one entry per CDR3 protein. Of some 440,000 distinct CDR3 sequences listed, around 16% are singletons. The source material was PBMCs, mostly from graft donor cells, sampled 360 days after TCRalphabeta/CD19-depleted stem cell transplant. The receptors here all came from a boy under two years old who had a stem cell transplant for Wiskott-Aldrich syndrome, so the T cells may come from the graft donor. Both conserved end residues are part of each CDR3. The D gene is left open where the match is weak. Where a row states a size, it is once, few, many or the class of an expanded clone; other rows omit it.

V gene	J gene	D gene	clone size	CDR3 DNA	CDR3 protein
TRBV10-1	TRBJ1-1	.	.	TGCGCCAGCAGTGTCGATCCCCGAACCACTGAAGCTTTCTTT	CASSVDPRTTEAFF
TRBV12-3/TRBV12-4	TRBJ2-5	.	few	TGTGCCAGCAGTCCCTTGGGTCCGGATTTGGAGACCCAGTACTTC	CASSPLGPDLETQYF
TRBV6-5	TRBJ1-6	.	many	TGTGCCAGCAGTTACTCCCTGCGGGGGAGCTCCTATAATTCACCCCTCCACTTT	CASSYSLRGSSYNSPLHF
TRBV2	TRBJ1-5	.	.	TGTGCCAGCAGTGAAGTAGGATATCAGCCCCAGCATTTT	CASSEVGYQPQHF
TRBV29-1	TRBJ2-1	TRBD2	.	TGCAGCTCTCGGACTAGCGGGAGTATCAATGAGCAGTTCTTC	CSSRTSGSINEQFF
TRBV4-1	TRBJ2-1	TRBD2	.	TGCGCCAGCAGTCTCTGGGCTAGCGGGAGGGGGGGGAACAATGAGCAGTTCTTC	CASSLWASGRGGNNEQFF
TRBV7-9	TRBJ2-1	TRBD2	.	TGTGCCAGCAGCGCGACCGGGACTAGGGGTGACAATGAGCAGTTCTTC	CASSATGTRGDNEQFF
TRBV11-2	TRBJ2-3	.	.	TGTGCCAGCAGCTCCTATCGCGGACTCCTGCAGAGAGATACGCAGTATTTT	CASSSYRGLLQRDTQYF
TRBV27	TRBJ2-1	TRBD2	.	TGTGCCAGCAGCCGACTAGCGGGGGATGAGCAGTTCTTC	CASSRLAGDEQFF
TRBV6-5	TRBJ1-2	TRBD1	.	TGTGCCAGCAGTTACAAAGCAGGGGGCATTAACTATGGCTACACCTTC	CASSYKAGGINYGYTF
TRBV6-5	TRBJ2-7	TRBD2	few	TGTGCCAGCAGTTACACGGGACTAGCGGTCTACGAGCAGTACTTC	CASSYTGLAVYEQYF
TRBV14	TRBJ2-2	.	.	TGTGCCAGCAGCTTGAGACCATGGACAGCTGCGAACACCGGGGAGCTGTTTTTT	CASSLRPWTAANTGELFF
TRBV5-6	TRBJ2-2	.	.	TGTGCCAGCAGCTTGAACAGGGCTCTTTCCTCCGGGGAGCTGTTTTTT	CASSLNRALSSGELFF
TRBV24-1	TRBJ2-3	.	.	TGTGCCACCAGTGATTTACGGACAGATACGCAGTATTTT	CATSDLRTDTQYF
TRBV12-3/TRBV12-4	TRBJ2-4	.	few	TGTGCCAGCAGTGCCCAGGGGGGCCAGTACTTC	CASSAQGGQYF
TRBV25-1	TRBJ1-4	TRBD1	few	TGTGCCAGCAGTGAACCCCGACAGGGGGCGGAAAAACTGTTTTTT	CASSEPRQGAEKLFF
TRBV28	TRBJ2-7	.	few	TGTGCCAGCAGTTCCTCCCGACTAGTTGACGAGCAGTACTTC	CASSSSRLVDEQYF
TRBV25-1	TRBJ2-1	.	few	TGTGCCAGCAGTGAATGTCGGGGAGGGGGCTGTTTTTGGGATGAGCAGTTCTTC	CASSECRGGGCFWDEQFF
TRBV5-1	TRBJ2-4	TRBD2	.	TGCGCCAGCGCAGGGGGACTAGCGGGAGTGAGGGACATTCAGTACTTC	CASAGGLAGVRDIQYF
TRBV4-3	TRBJ2-3	.	few	TGCGCCAGCAGCCACCCGGCCACAGATACGCAGTATTTT	CASSHPATDTQYF
TRBV5-6	TRBJ2-2	TRBD2	few	TGTGCCAGCAGCGCGAGCGGGAGTTCCGGGGAGCTGTTTTTT	CASSASGSSGELFF
TRBV10-3	TRBJ1-2	.	few	TGTGCCATCAGTGAGTCCCCCCGGAGGGGCTACACCTTC	CAISESPRRGYTF
TRBV4-1	TRBJ2-2	TRBD2	few	TGCGCCAGCAGCCCTAAGCCGGGACTAGCGGGGACCGGGGAGCTGTTTTTT	CASSPKPGLAGTGELFF
TRBV11-2	TRBJ2-1	TRBD2	few	TGTGCCAGCAGCCCCGGGACTAGCATCCACAATGAGCAGTTCTTC	CASSPGTSIHNEQFF
TRBV25-1	TRBJ2-1	TRBD2	few	TGTGCCAGCAGTGTAACCCCCTATAGCGGGAGTGTTTACAATGAGCAGTTCTTC	CASSVTPYSGSVYNEQFF
TRBV4-3	TRBJ1-5	.	.	TGCGCCAGCCCCTCTTTTTATAGCAATCAGCCCCAGCATTTT	CASPSFYSNQPQHF
TRBV12-3/TRBV12-4	TRBJ2-5	TRBD1	few	TGTGCCAGCAGCCCCGGACAGGTTGTTCAAGAGACCCAGTACTTC	CASSPGQVVQETQYF
TRBV20-1	TRBJ2-7	.	.	TGCAGTGCTAGAGAGGTGGGGTATGGCGAGCAGTACTTC	CSAREVGYGEQYF
TRBV12-3/TRBV12-4	TRBJ2-7	.	few	TGTGCCAGCACCTCGCCGGCTCGGTACGAGCAGTACTTC	CASTSPARYEQYF
TRBV12-3/TRBV12-4	TRBJ1-4	.	.	TGTGCCAGCAGCATACGGACATCTGAAAAACTGTTTTTT	CASSIRTSEKLFF
TRBV3-1	TRBJ2-3	.	.	TGTGCCAGCAGCCGGCCCGATCCGGGACCCAGTTTCAGAGCAGATACGCAGTATTTT	CASSRPDPGPSFRADTQYF
TRBV12-3/TRBV12-4	TRBJ2-5	.	.	TGTGCCAGCAGGGGCCGTTCTGGGTGGCGGGAGACCCAGTACTTC	CASRGRSGWRETQYF
TRBV4-2	TRBJ2-5	.	few	TGTGCCAGCAGCCAAGATGGGGCAGGGGGGAGGCTCCAAGAGACCCAGTACTTC	CASSQDGAGGRLQETQYF
TRBV5-1	TRBJ2-3	.	many	TGCGCCAGCAGCTTGGTTGGTAGCGCAGATACGCAGTATTTT	CASSLVGSADTQYF
TRBV5-1	TRBJ2-2	TRBD2	.	TGCGCCAGCAGCATGGCCGGGACTAGGAACACCGGGGAGCTGTTTTTT	CASSMAGTRNTGELFF
TRBV12-3/TRBV12-4	TRBJ1-5	.	.	TGTGCCAGCAGTTTTGGGCAGGGGTTGCCCCAGCATTTT	CASSFGQGLPQHF
TRBV12-3/TRBV12-4	TRBJ1-4	TRBD1	few	TGTGCCAGCAGTTTAAGGACAGGGAGTAGTGAAAAACTGTTTTTT	CASSLRTGSSEKLFF
TRBV6-1	TRBJ2-7	.	.	TGTGCCAGCAGTCCCGATCCCTACAGGATCGGCTACGAGCAGTACTTC	CASSPDPYRIGYEQYF